These 26 T cell receptor beta chains originate from one sample sequenced in a study of spatial heterogeneity in lung cancer. Each CDR3 protein is one row after TCRdb ran MiXCR on the 5' RACE reads. The data show about 10,000 distinct CDR3 sequences, 45% to 65% seen once. Their antigens remain unidentified. As to time point: sample taken at primary tumor resection. General observations from the study: Counts of expanded intratumoral alpha and beta TCRs tracked tumor mutation counts.

The material sequenced was lung tumor tissue, taken at surgery. All receptors derive from a female donor with early-stage non-small cell lung cancer.

On this clonotype itself: In a library made to pick up alpha chains, this beta chain is a stray read with a size that means little. The chain is built from TRBV11-2 and TRBJ2-7, with D perhaps TRBD2 (6 bases). Germline V gene lookup returns CDR1 SGHAT and CDR2 FQNNGV. The V gene lost 1 base and the J gene lost 0 bases, with 10 bases spanning the gap. This CDR3 contains 15 residues. The CDR3 DNA reads as TGTGCCAGCAGCTTAGCGGGGGTGAGCTCCTACGAGCAGTACTTC. This translates into CASSLAGVSSYEQYF.

To note about this clonotype: Since it is a stray read in a library aimed at alpha chains, this beta chain has a size that is not meaningful. This chain uses TRBV5-1 with TRBJ2-5, with 12 bases matching TRBD2. Germline V CDR1 and CDR2: SGHRS, YFSETQ. CDR3 length equals 13 residues. The V segment lost 9 bases and the J segment 5 bases; nucleotides outside the gene matches: 5. CDR3 in DNA: TGCGCCACTGGGACTAGCGGGTTCGAGACCCAGTACTTC. Its protein product is CATGTSGFETQYF.

With regard to this clonotype: Because the library targeted alpha chains, this beta chain is an off-target read whose size means little. The J gene is TRBJ1-3, the V gene TRBV30; D unresolved. The CDR3 sequence is 14 residues long. Looked up from germline, CDR1 is GTSNPN and CDR2 is SVGIG (reference sequence). The V and J ends lost 0 bases and 5 bases respectively, with 11 bases between them. As DNA, the CDR3 is TGTGCCTGGAGTGTAACGGCCGTGAGAAACACCATATATTTT. Translation gives CAWSVTAVRNTIYF.

Comments on this clonotype: This beta chain is off target for a library built for alpha chains, so its abundance means little. CDR3 amino acids: CSAPGAFQETQYF. CDR3 coding DNA: TGCAGTGCACCGGGGGCTTTCCAAGAGACCCAGTACTTC. V is TRBV20-1 and J is TRBJ2-5; D possibly uses TRBD1 or TRBD2 (6 bases each). Germline V lookup: CDR1 DFQATT, CDR2 SNEGSKA (reference sequence). The CDR3 consists of 13 residues. Trimming cost V 6 bases and J 1 base, with 12 bases left between them.

This clonotype is medium-sized (0.01 to 0.1%). Because the library targeted alpha chains, this beta chain is an off-target read whose size means little. The V call is TRBV12-3 or TRBV12-4, the J call TRBJ2-2; D is unclear. Trimming shortened V by 3 bases and J by 6 bases, and 8 bases separated the two germline ends. The CDR3 extends over 13 amino acids. The CDR3 sequence is CASSFMGPGELFF. In DNA form, the CDR3 reads TGTGCCAGCAGTTTTATGGGCCCCGGGGAGCTGTTTTTT.

The table lists this clonotype with a few counts. As an off-target read in a library built for alpha chains, this beta chain has a frequency of little significance. V and J are TRBV12-3 or TRBV12-4 and TRBJ2-3; D perhaps matches TRBD1 (6 bases). The V and J ends lost 3 bases and 0 bases respectively, with 10 bases between them. This CDR3 has 15 amino acids. CDR3 sequence (DNA): TGTGCCAGCAGTTTCTACAGGGAAAGCACAGATACGCAGTATTTT. Translation: CASSFYRESTDTQYF.

On this clonotype: For a library built for alpha chains, this beta chain is a stray read; little rests on its size. The chain employs TRBV4-1 and TRBJ2-7, with 8 bases aligning to TRBD1. CDR1 MGHRA and CDR2 YSYEKL come from the germline V gene. Trimming at V came to 0 bases and at J to 3 bases, leaving 10 bases not matched to a gene. CDR3 size: 17 residues. The CDR3 nucleotides are TGCGCCAGCAGCCAAGAGGTTCCGACAGGGGCCAGCTACGAGCAGTACTTC. This translates into CASSQEVPTGASYEQYF.

Comment on this clonotype: This beta chain turned up in a library designed for alpha chains; as an off-target read, its abundance says little. The rearrangement links TRBV5-1 to TRBJ1-1, with D uncertain. This CDR3 region has 13 residues. Trimming removed 4 bases from V and 3 bases from J, with 10 bases in between. CDR1 and CDR2 from the germline V gene are SGHRS and YFSETQ. CDR3 DNA sequence: TGCGCCAGCAGCCCGGACCGATACACTGAAGCTTTCTTT. Translation: CASSPDRYTEAFF.

Of note for this clonotype: This beta chain is an unintended read in a library built for alpha chains; its size means little. J is TRBJ2-1 and V is TRBV7-3, with TRBD2 matching over 8 bases. The CDR3 spans 16 residues. With V trimmed by 5 bases and J by 9 bases, 15 bases remained unmatched. Per the germline V gene, CDR1 is SGHTA and CDR2 is FQGTGA. The CDR3 loop reads CASSPTPGGPRSEQFF. The CDR3 nucleotides read TGTGCCAGCAGCCCCACCCCGGGGGGGCCCCGAAGTGAGCAGTTCTTC.

To note about this clonotype: Little can be read into the size of this beta chain, an off-target read in a library designed for alpha chains. The V and J genes are TRBV12-3 or TRBV12-4 and TRBJ2-1, with a tentative D call TRBD2 (7 bases). Between the trimmed V and J ends, which lost 6 bases and 4 bases, there was a span of 16 bases. The CDR3 has 15 amino acids. The CDR3, as DNA: TGTGCCAGCAGCTGGGGGGGGCAGGCGTACAATGAGCAGTTCTTC. Translating it yields CASSWGGQAYNEQFF.

There are a few counts of this clonotype. This beta chain represents an off-target read in a library built for alpha chains; its size is of limited meaning. The chain links TRBV4-1 to TRBJ1-1, with TRBD1 as a possible D gene (5 bases). This CDR3 has 15 residues. V was pared by 0 bases and J by 6 bases, with 14 bases between. Per the germline V gene, CDR1 is MGHRA and CDR2 is YSYEKL. DNA of the CDR3: TGCGCCAGCAGCCAAGATGGTGGCAGGGCCGCTGAAGCTTTCTTT. Translated, it gives CASSQDGGRAAEAFF.

For this clonotype: Little can be read into the size of this beta chain, an off-target read in a library designed for alpha chains. The chain combines TRBV2 with TRBJ2-1, with D perhaps matching TRBD2 (5 bases). The CDR3 totals 14 residues. With 3 bases removed from V and 6 bases from J, the gap between germline ends came to 12 bases. Germline V gene lookup returns CDR1 SNHLY and CDR2 FYNNEI. CDR3 nucleotide sequence: TGTGCCAGCAGTGAGTTATTGAGCGGCAATGAGCAGTTCTTC. This gives the protein CASSELLSGNEQFF.

As concerns this clonotype: For a library built for alpha chains, this beta chain is a stray read; little rests on its size. The chain uses TRBV29-1 and TRBJ2-5; 14 bases agree with TRBD2. Germline V CDR1 and CDR2: SQVTM, ANQGSEA. The V gene end was trimmed by 8 bases and the J gene end by 5 bases; junction bases not matched to a gene: 10. CDR3 length equals 15 residues. CDR3 DNA: TGCAGCCTCCAGACTAGCGGGGGGGCGCGGGAGACCCAGTACTTC. Amino acids: CSLQTSGGARETQYF.

Of note for this clonotype: A library made for alpha chains picked up this beta chain off target, so its size means little. This chain links TRBV7-9 with TRBJ1-2, with D hard to call. Germline assignment: CDR1 SEHNR and CDR2 FQNEAQ (reference sequence). V lost 7 bases to trimming and J lost 3 bases, with 18 bases between them. This CDR3 is built from 15 residues. CDR3 amino acids: CASTTPPPQDYGYTF. The CDR3 DNA sequence: TGTGCCAGCACCACCCCGCCCCCCCAGGACTATGGCTACACCTTC. Based on the CDR3 plus reference TRBV7-9 and TRBJ1-2, the full variable domain is DTGVSQNPRHKITKRGQNVTFRCDPISEHNRLYWYRQTLGQGPEFLTYFQNEAQLEKSRLLSDRFSAERPKGSFSTLEIQRTEQGDSAMYLCASTTPPPQDYGYTFGSGTRLTVV.

This clonotype was detected once. This beta chain turned up in a library designed for alpha chains; as an off-target read, its abundance says little. The chain carries TRBV5-5 and TRBJ2-1; D perhaps matches TRBD1 (6 bases). Trimming stripped 5 bases from V and 4 bases from J, with 13 bases between. Per germline, CDR1 SGHKS and CDR2 YYEKEE (reference sequence). This CDR3 region has 14 residues. The CDR3 is CASRDSGQYNEQFF. The CDR3 region has the DNA TGTGCCAGCAGGGACTCGGGACAATACAATGAGCAGTTCTTC.

With respect to this clonotype: Little can be read into the size of this beta chain, an off-target read in a library designed for alpha chains. The CDR3 spells CASSPRAANTEAFF. CDR3 bases: TGTGCCAGCAGCCCCAGGGCCGCGAACACTGAAGCTTTCTTT. V is TRBV7-8 and J is TRBJ1-1; D possibly corresponds to TRBD1 (5 bases). The CDR3 is made up of 14 amino acids. Germline values: CDR1 SGHVS, CDR2 FQNEAQ. The V end was cut by 5 bases, the J end by 1 base, with 11 bases between. The variable domain in full, with the rest retrieved from reference TRBV7-8 and TRBJ1-1, is GAGVSQSPRYKVAKRGQDVALRCDPISGHVSLFWYQQALGQGPEFLTYFQNEAQLDKSGLPSDRFFAERPEGSVSTLKIQRTQQEDSAVYLCASSPRAANTEAFFGQGTRLTVV.

Notes on this clonotype: A library prepared for alpha chains yielded this beta chain as an off-target read; its size is of little meaning. The chain carries TRBV20-1 and TRBJ2-3, with D tentatively TRBD2 (7 bases). The CDR3 runs to 16 residues. Germline V gene sequence: CDR1 DFQATT, CDR2 SNEGSKA (reference sequence). Trimming removed 5 bases from V and 4 bases from J, with 22 bases in between. The CDR3 region has the DNA TGCAGTGCTCTTACCTTTATAGGGGGGGGTGCAGATACGCAGTATTTT. Its protein is CSALTFIGGGADTQYF.

A word on this clonotype: A library prepared for alpha chains yielded this beta chain as an off-target read; its size is of little meaning. CDR3 loop: CASGGRGYNEQFF. CDR3 bases: TGTGCCAGCGGGGGGCGGGGATACAATGAGCAGTTCTTC. J is TRBJ2-1 and V is TRBV6-5; possibly TRBD1 or TRBD2 for D (6 bases each). This CDR3 is built from 13 residues. V lost 8 bases to trimming and J lost 4 bases, with 12 bases between them. Germline CDR1 MNHEY, CDR2 SVGAGI.

As for this clonotype: This beta chain is an unintended read in a library built for alpha chains; its size means little. The DNA for the CDR3 is TGTGCCTGTAGACGTCCCGGTCGGGAGACCCAGTACTTC. Protein sequence: CACRRPGRETQYF. J is TRBJ2-5 and V is TRBV6-1; D is unclear. V was cut by 11 bases and J by 5 bases, with 18 bases left in between. This CDR3 has 13 residues. Germline V gene sequence: CDR1 MNHNS, CDR2 SASEGT.

Note on this clonotype: Since the library was made to target alpha chains, this beta chain is a stray read and its abundance is not meaningful. The chain has TRBV7-2 and TRBJ2-7; the D gene is possibly TRBD1 (7 bases). Per germline, CDR1 SGHTA and CDR2 FQGNSA. This CDR3 spans 15 amino acids. V lost 6 bases and J lost 1, with 16 bases in between. CDR3 sequence reads: CASRLGGAGSYEQYF. CDR3 nucleotides: TGTGCCAGCAGGCTAGGGGGCGCGGGGTCCTACGAGCAGTACTTC.

Notes on this clonotype: Since it is a stray read in a library aimed at alpha chains, this beta chain has a size that is not meaningful. The rearrangement uses TRBV2 and TRBJ1-2, with TRBD1 identical over 7 bases. The CDR3 length is 15 residues. The trim removed 6 bases at V and 3 bases at J, leaving 10 bases unmatched. Germline V CDR1 and CDR2: SNHLY, FYNNEI. The CDR3 reads CASRGTGVLHYGYTF. In nucleotides, the CDR3 is TGTGCCAGCAGGGGTACAGGGGTGCTGCACTATGGCTACACCTTC.

As regards this clonotype: Found in a library prepared for alpha chains, this beta chain is an off-target read, and its abundance has little meaning. The rearrangement links TRBV29-1 to TRBJ1-4, with unresolved D. V was trimmed by 3 bases and J by 10 bases, leaving 9 bases between them. Per germline, CDR1 SQVTM and CDR2 ANQGSEA. CDR3 length: 11 residues. The chain's CDR3 is CSVEGLGKLFF. The CDR3 nucleotides are TGCAGCGTTGAGGGTCTTGGAAAACTGTTTTTT.

Turning to this clonotype: This beta chain turned up in a library designed for alpha chains; as an off-target read, its abundance says little. The V and J genes are TRBV3-1 and TRBJ2-5; 8 bases agree with TRBD2. There are 16 residues in the CDR3. The V gene end was trimmed by 3 bases and the J gene end by 1 base; junction bases not matched to a gene: 7. CDR1 LGHDT and CDR2 YNNKEL come from the germline V gene (reference sequence). The CDR3 DNA reads as TGTGCCAGCAGCCACAAAACGGGGGGGAGCCAAGAGACCCAGTACTTC. This translates into CASSHKTGGSQETQYF.

With regard to this clonotype: This beta chain appears as a stray read in a library generated for alpha chains; its size is not informative. The gene calls are TRBV15 and TRBJ1-1, with a weak D call TRBD1 (5 bases). Germline V CDR1 and CDR2: LNHNV, YYDKDF (reference sequence). Trimming pared 1 base from V and 0 bases from J, leaving 12 bases between. This CDR3 has 16 residues. The CDR3 loop reads CATSRGGRIMNTEAFF. As DNA, the CDR3 is TGTGCCACCAGCAGAGGGGGACGTATCATGAACACTGAAGCTTTCTTT.

Worth noting for this clonotype: This beta chain is an off-target read within a library intended for alpha chains, so its frequency means little. The rearrangement joins TRBV3-1 to TRBJ1-5; TRBD1 is a possible D gene (5 bases). This CDR3 is 15 amino acids long. V was trimmed by 0 bases and J by 3 bases, leaving 9 bases between them. Germline lookup yields CDR1 LGHDT and CDR2 YNNKEL (reference sequence). CDR3 sequence: CASSQDRGSNQPQHF. As DNA, the CDR3 is TGTGCCAGCAGCCAAGATAGGGGATCCAATCAGCCCCAGCATTTT.

To note about this clonotype: Since the library was made to target alpha chains, this beta chain is a stray read and its abundance is not meaningful. The genes are TRBV20-1 and TRBJ2-7; 7 bases are shared with TRBD2. Looked up from germline, CDR1 is DFQATT and CDR2 is SNEGSKA (reference sequence). V was clipped by 0 bases and J by 2 bases; unmatched bases: 13. CDR3 length: 17 amino acids. The CDR3 nucleotides are TGCAGTGCTAGAGATCCTATGGTGGCGGGAGAAACCTACGAGCAGTACTTC. The encoded protein is CSARDPMVAGETYEQYF.